This TCR beta chain was sequenced during a study of cytomegalovirus exposure and HLA in healthy donors. The study's findings and limits: Through in vitro validation, three CMV-associated chains were shown to be specific for CMV antigens. Usually a TCR sequence was rare, but some public TCRs were found in many donors. High specificity and sensitivity for cytomegalovirus status were reported for the classifier. The finding came from a later analysis; first-cohort TCR clusters tended to co-occur in the roughly 110 validation repertoires.

Assay used: immunoSEQ multiplex PCR; TCRdb lists only in-frame clones, some missing. The table includes approximately 59,000 clones, roughly 93% detected once. As concerns this clone: The antigen remains undetermined.

The specimen sequenced was PBMCs. This clonotype originated in a woman aged 18-35 years in good health and CMV-seropositive.

CDR3 protein: CASSHPDRANQPQHF. The CDR3 DNA reads as TGTGCCAGCAGTCACCCGGACAGGGCGAATCAGCCCCAGCATTTT. The rearrangement links TRBV6-1 to TRBJ1-5, with 8 bases that match TRBD1. Germline V gene sequence: CDR1 MNHNS, CDR2 SASEGT. The CDR3 is made up of 15 amino acids. With V trimmed by 5 bases and J by 4 bases, 7 bases remained unmatched.